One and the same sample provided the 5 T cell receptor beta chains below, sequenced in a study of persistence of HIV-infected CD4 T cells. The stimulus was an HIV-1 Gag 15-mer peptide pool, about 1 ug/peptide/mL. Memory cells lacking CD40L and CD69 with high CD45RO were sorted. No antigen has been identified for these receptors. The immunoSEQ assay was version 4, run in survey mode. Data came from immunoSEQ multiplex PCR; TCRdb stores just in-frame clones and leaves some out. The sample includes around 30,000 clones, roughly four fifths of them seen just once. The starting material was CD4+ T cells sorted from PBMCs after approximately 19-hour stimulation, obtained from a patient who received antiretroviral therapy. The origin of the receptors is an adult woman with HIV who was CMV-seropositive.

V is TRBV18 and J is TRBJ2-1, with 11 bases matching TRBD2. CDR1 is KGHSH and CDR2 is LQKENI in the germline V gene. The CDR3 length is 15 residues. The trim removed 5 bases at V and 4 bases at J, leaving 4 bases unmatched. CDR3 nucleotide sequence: TGTGCCAGCTCAACGACTAGCGGGAATTACAATGAGCAGTTCTTC. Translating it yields CASSTTSGNYNEQFF.

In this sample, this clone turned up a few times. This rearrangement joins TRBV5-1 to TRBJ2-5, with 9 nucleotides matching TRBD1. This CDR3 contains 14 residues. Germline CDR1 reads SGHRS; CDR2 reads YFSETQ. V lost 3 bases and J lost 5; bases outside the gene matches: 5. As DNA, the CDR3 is TGCGCCAGCAGCTCGGGACAGGGTCAGGAGACCCAGTACTTC. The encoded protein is CASSSGQGQETQYF.

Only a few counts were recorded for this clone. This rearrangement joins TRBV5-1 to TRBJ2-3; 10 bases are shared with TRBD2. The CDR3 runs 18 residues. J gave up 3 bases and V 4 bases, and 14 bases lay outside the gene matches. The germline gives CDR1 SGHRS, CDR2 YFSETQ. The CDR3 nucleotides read TGCGCCAGCAGCCGGGATCCTAGCGGGGGCGGTGGGACAGATACGCAGTATTTT. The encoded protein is CASSRDPSGGGGTDTQYF.

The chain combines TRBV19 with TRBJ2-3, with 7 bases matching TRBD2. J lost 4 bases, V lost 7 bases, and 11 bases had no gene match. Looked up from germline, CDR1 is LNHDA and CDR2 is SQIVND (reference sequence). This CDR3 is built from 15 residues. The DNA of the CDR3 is TGTGCCAGTACTCCCGGGCGGGAGCAGTCAGATACGCAGTATTTT. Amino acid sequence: CASTPGREQSDTQYF. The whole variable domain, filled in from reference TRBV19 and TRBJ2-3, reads DGGITQSPKYLFRKEGQNVTLSCEQNLNHDAMYWYRQDPGQGLRLIYYSQIVNDFQKGDIAEGYSVSREKKESFPLTVTSAQKNPTAFYLCASTPGREQSDTQYFGPGTRLTVL.

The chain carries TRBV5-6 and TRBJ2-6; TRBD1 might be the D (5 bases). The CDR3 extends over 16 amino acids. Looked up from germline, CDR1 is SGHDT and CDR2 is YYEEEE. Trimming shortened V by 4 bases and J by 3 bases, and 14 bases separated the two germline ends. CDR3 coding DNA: TGTGCCAGCAGCCTCCAGGGTTCGGGTGGGGCCAACGTCCTGACTTTC. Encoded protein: CASSLQGSGGANVLTF.